What follows is one T cell receptor (beta chain) and its context. Its target is not known. The source of the sample is a study of shared clonotypes between healthy human individuals. In the study's own analysis: ImmunoSEQ only sent back junction sequences with no quality scores, so filtering was done differently. The protocol was immunoSEQ multiplex PCR, while the TCRdb copy is restricted to in-frame clones and leaves out a portion. V and J calls plus clone size are reproduced from that table; the DNA served to infer D and trimming. The sample includes about 1 million clones, about 77% of them seen just once. Everyone who donated was a Caucasian adult who lived in Nashville, Tennessee. Notes on the study in general: Unshared clonotypes carried lower generation probabilities than those common to all four donors. Shared across a few donors were roughly 5% of the naive CD4 clonotypes.

This CDR3 is built from 14 residues. The V end lost 1 base, the J end lost 6 bases, and 13 bases lay between the germline ends. Looked up from germline, CDR1 is SNHLY and CDR2 is FYNNEI. The chain carries TRBV2 and TRBJ2-7, with a tentative D call TRBD1 (5 bases). Source material: memory CD4+ T cells sorted from blood. Subset defined: CD45RA-negative fraction. The TCR comes from a man between 18 and 29 years old in good health. CDR3 sequence reads: CASSEEEGVVEQYF. CDR3 DNA: TGTGCCAGCAGTGAAGAAGAAGGGGTTGTCGAGCAGTACTTC.